One sample yielded the 18 T cell receptor beta chains listed below, sequenced in a study of regulatory T cells in long-lasting Graves disease. Time point noted: newly diagnosed GD, antithyroid drugs for less than 3 months. After RNA was extracted from PBMCs, the TCR library was made from it. The TCR beta library used iRepertoire HTBI primers with Arm-PCR amplification of CDR3. TCRdb itself ran the multiplex PCR reads through MiXCR, one entry per CDR3 protein. The top ten clones hold 16% of a sample with more than 350,000 distinct CDR3 sequences, more than 13% of them seen once. These records were also assigned to another study, of T cells in Graves' hyperthyroidism and ophthalmopathy.

This sample comprised peripheral blood mononuclear cells (PBMCs), obtained at new diagnosis, from a patient treated with antithyroid drugs. These receptor sequences come from a woman aged 30 to 39 with Graves disease.

This clonotype has ten or more counts. The chain couples TRBV7-3 to TRBJ2-1; the match to TRBD2 covers 11 bases. CDR1 SGHTA and CDR2 FQGTGA come from the germline V gene. This CDR3 spans 20 amino acids. V gave up 0 bases and J gave up 7 bases; unmatched junction bases: 17. CDR3 DNA: TGTGCCAGCAGCTTAACAGGGCTAGCGGGAGGACCCTCAAATGGGAATGAGCAGTTCTTC. Its translation is CASSLTGLAGGPSNGNEQFF.

The chain is built from TRBV30 and TRBJ1-6; 8 nucleotides line up with TRBD1. V was pared by 3 bases and J by 7 bases, with 8 bases of the junction left unmatched. This CDR3 spans 15 amino acids. Germline V gives CDR1 GTSNPN, CDR2 SVGIG (reference sequence). The CDR3 DNA reads as TGTGCCTGGAGAAGTTGGAACAGGGGGAATTCACCCCTCCACTTT. It is translated as CAWRSWNRGNSPLHF.

On this clonotype: Compared with germline, one end of the junction differs, possibly owing to a read error. This rearrangement joins TRBV12-3 or TRBV12-4 to TRBJ2-5; D gene ambiguous. CDR3 size: 15 residues. In DNA, the CDR3 is TGTGCCAGCAGCCACAACGTAGGCCTCCAAGGGACCCAGTACTTC. This sequence encodes CASSHNVGLQGTQYF.

This clonotype turned up a few times. The genes are TRBV27 and TRBJ2-1; tentatively, D is TRBD1 or TRBD2 (6 bases each). CDR1 is MNHEY and CDR2 is SMNVEV in the germline V gene (reference sequence). V dropped 5 bases and J dropped 14 bases, with 16 bases sitting between them. The CDR3 has 12 residues. The CDR3 reads CASSQDRRREFF. In DNA, the CDR3 is TGTGCCAGCAGTCAAGACAGGCGGAGGGAGTTCTTC.

This clonotype appeared many times. The gene calls are TRBV10-3 and TRBJ2-7; the match to TRBD1 covers 8 bases. Germline CDR1 reads ENHRY; CDR2 reads SYGVKD. The CDR3 contains 14 residues. V shed 6 bases and J 2 bases; nucleotides not matched to a gene: 6. The CDR3 nucleotides read TGTGCCATCAGATCTCGACAGGGGACCTACGAGCAGTACTTC. This codes for CAIRSRQGTYEQYF.

The chain links TRBV24-1 to TRBJ2-1, with unresolved D. TRBJ2-7 explains the end of the DNA better; the J call may be wrong. The CDR3 covers 14 residues. CDR1 is KGHDR and CDR2 is SFDVKD in the germline V gene. The CDR3 DNA is TGTGCCACCAGTCCGGCCGGGTCCTACAATGAGCAGTACTTC. Protein: CATSPAGSYNEQYF.

This clonotype was observed many times. The chain combines TRBV10-3 with TRBJ1-5, with D perhaps TRBD1 (5 bases). Germline CDR1 is ENHRY and CDR2 is SYGVKD. This CDR3 contains 13 residues. The V gene lost 11 bases and the J gene lost 1 base, with 12 bases spanning the gap. CDR3 coding DNA: TGTGCCGTCCGACAGACGAGCAATCAGCCCCAGCATTTT. Its protein is CAVRQTSNQPQHF.

This chain links TRBV7-6 with TRBJ1-2; D is unresolved. This CDR3 region has 13 residues. Germline V gene lookup returns CDR1 SGHVS and CDR2 FNYEAQ. Trimming left V 3 bases short and J 2 bases short, with 7 bases between. The CDR3 nucleotides read TGTGCCAGCAGCTTCCAGGTCAACTATGGCTACACCTTC. It is translated as CASSFQVNYGYTF.

This clonotype has at least ten counts. Written as DNA, the CDR3 is TGTGCCAGCAGCTTAGGTGGCAGGGGGACCTACGAGCAGTACTTC. Translating gives CASSLGGRGTYEQYF. The chain is built from TRBV11-2 and TRBJ2-7, with 7 bases fitting TRBD1. The CDR3 is 15 amino acids. CDR1 SGHAT and CDR2 FQNNGV come from the germline V gene. The V and J ends lost 1 base and 2 bases, in that order; junction bases with no gene match: 5.

The V call is TRBV19, the J call TRBJ2-7; 11 bases line up with TRBD2. This CDR3 is built from 17 residues. The trim removed 6 bases at V and 0 bases at J, leaving 10 bases unmatched. CDR1 and CDR2 from the germline V gene are LNHDA and SQIVND (reference sequence). This CDR3 is CASRPTQLAGASYEQYF. Written as DNA, the CDR3 is TGTGCCAGTAGGCCCACTCAACTAGCGGGGGCCTCCTACGAGCAGTACTTC.

This chain connects TRBV27 to TRBJ2-5; D is possibly TRBD1 (6 bases). Per germline, CDR1 MNHEY and CDR2 SMNVEV (reference sequence). This CDR3 region has 13 residues. With 8 bases removed from V and 1 base from J, the gap between germline ends came to 11 bases. In nucleotides, the CDR3 is TGTGCCAGCCAAGGGGGTTCCCAAGAGACCCAGTACTTC. Amino acids: CASQGGSQETQYF.

The chain combines TRBV12-3 or TRBV12-4 with TRBJ1-1; maybe TRBD1 (6 bases). V dropped 7 bases and J dropped 4 bases, with 16 bases sitting between them. There are 14 residues in the CDR3. The CDR3 protein is CASNPDRTSTEAFF. CDR3 DNA sequence: TGTGCCAGCAACCCCGACAGGACGAGCACTGAAGCTTTCTTT.

The gene calls are TRBV19 and TRBJ2-3, with 11 bases lining up with TRBD1. V was pared by 5 bases and J by 6 bases, with 7 bases of the junction left unmatched. The germline V gene has CDR1 LNHDA and CDR2 SQIVND (reference sequence). The CDR3 totals 15 residues. CDR3 amino acids: CASSGGQGAGDTQYF. The CDR3, as DNA: TGTGCCAGTAGTGGTGGACAGGGGGCTGGCGATACGCAGTATTTT.

Only a few counts were recorded for this clonotype. The gene calls are TRBV25-1 and TRBJ1-2; tentative D call: TRBD1 (5 bases). The CDR3 length is 15 residues. V was cut by 1 base and J by 1 base, with 10 bases left in between. Germline loops: CDR1 MGHDK, CDR2 SYGVNS. In DNA, the CDR3 is TGTGCCAGCAGTGAATTCGGGGCCGTTAACTATGGCTACACCTTC. This codes for CASSEFGAVNYGYTF.

The sample holds many counts of this clonotype. V is TRBV6-2 or TRBV6-3 and J is TRBJ2-3, with a possible D match to TRBD1 (6 bases). V lost 5 bases, J lost 4 bases, and 16 bases lay in between. The CDR3 runs to 15 residues. Germline loops: CDR1 MNHEY, CDR2 SVGEGT. The CDR3, as DNA: TGTGCCAGCAGTGGAAACTCAGGGGAGCCAGATACGCAGTATTTT. Its protein product is CASSGNSGEPDTQYF.

Details on this clonotype: As the CDR3 is not closed by the conserved phenylalanine or tryptophan, this likely results from a read error. The DNA is omitted, as the CDR3 cannot be located on it reliably, and the CDR3 follows TCRdb's listing. The rearrangement uses TRBV7-9 and TRBJ1-3; the table's D call, TRBD1, was not checked against the DNA. Germline CDR1 SEHNR, CDR2 FQNEAQ (reference sequence). Ends included, the CDR3 has 11 residues. The CDR3 is CASSFQGPRHG.

This clonotype showed up many times. The CDR3 region has the DNA TGTGCCAGCAAACCCCTAGCGGCTAGGGACACCGGGGAGCTGTTTTTT. Its translation: CASKPLAARDTGELFF. The chain couples TRBV6-1 to TRBJ2-2; 7 bases align to TRBD2. CDR1 and CDR2 from the germline V gene are MNHNS and SASEGT. The CDR3 spans 16 residues. After removal of 7 bases from V and 3 bases from J, the junction contained 11 bases not matched to a gene.

The chain recombines TRBV19 with TRBJ1-2; D remains unclear. The CDR3 runs to 16 residues. V lost 1 base and J 0 bases, leaving 12 bases between the germline ends. The germline gives CDR1 LNHDA, CDR2 SQIVND (reference sequence). The CDR3 protein is CASSIVWGGPNYGYTF. CDR3 nucleotide sequence: TGTGCCAGTAGTATAGTTTGGGGTGGCCCTAACTATGGCTACACCTTC.